This TCR beta chain was sequenced in a study of blood T cells in healthy people across ages. The authors extracted at least 6 micrograms of total RNA per sample. V shed 3 bases and J shed 2 bases, with 15 bases lying between them. Looked up from germline, CDR1 is LNHDA and CDR2 is SQIVND (reference sequence). This CDR3 is built from 16 residues. The authors ran a second PCR of roughly 6 to 12 cycles using a sample-barcoded 5' primer and a J-beta primer mix. MiXCR, applied by TCRdb to the 5' RACE reads, yields one record per CDR3 protein. In the table there are about 800,000 distinct CDR3 sequences, 20% to 30% of which are singletons. In addition, the sample was reused for a study of T cells of mothers and their children. Turning to that study: For each mother, over 8 million TCR beta CDR3 reads were obtained, and for each child, approximately 3 million.

The receptor comes from a boy younger than 18 in good health. Sequenced sample: blood. V usage is TRBV19 and J usage is TRBJ2-3, with a tentative D call TRBD2 (5 bases). CDR3 region: CASSIGRRVTTDTQYF. The CDR3 region has the DNA TGTGCCAGTAGTATTGGTCGGCGGGTGACCACAGATACGCAGTATTTT.